The 31 T cell receptor beta chains given below trace back to one sample, sequenced in a study of blood T cell repertoires in COVID-19. Using immunoSEQ multiplex PCR, the repertoire was profiled, and TCRdb retains in-frame clones only, with some absent. The top ten clones hold 15% to 20% of a sample with approximately 89,000 clones, roughly 80% of them seen once. Sequencing used peripheral blood. The receptor set was obtained from a woman older than 75 with acute or convalescent COVID-19.

V is TRBV6-2 or TRBV6-3 and J is TRBJ2-5; possibly TRBD2 for D (6 bases). Germline CDR1 is MNHEY and CDR2 is SVGEGT. The length of the CDR3 is 14 residues. V lost 2 bases, J lost 2 bases, and 9 bases lay in between. The CDR3 DNA reads as TGTGCCAGCAGTTACGGGGGGAGGCAAGAGACCCAGTACTTC. Its translation: CASSYGGRQETQYF.

This clone occurred once. The rearrangement joins TRBV7-3 to TRBJ2-1, with TRBD2 matching over 7 bases. In germline, CDR1 is SGHTA, CDR2 FQGTGA. The CDR3 runs 15 residues. Trimming took 5 bases from V and 2 from J; bases not matched to a gene: 6. The CDR3 region has the DNA TGTGCCAGCAGCCTCTCTAGCGGAGCCTACAATGAGCAGTTCTTC. The encoded protein is CASSLSSGAYNEQFF.

The CDR3 DNA reads TGCGCCAGCAGCTCCGGGGTTTCCAATGTTCAAGAGACCCAGTACTTC. Its protein is CASSSGVSNVQETQYF. J is TRBJ2-5 and V is TRBV5-1, with D maybe TRBD2 (5 bases). The germline V and J ends were trimmed by 3 bases and 2 bases, with 17 bases remaining between them. CDR3 length: 16 residues. Germline-derived CDR1 and CDR2 are SGHRS and YFSETQ.

The chain combines TRBV11-2 with TRBJ2-5, with a tentative D call TRBD2 (6 bases). Germline loops: CDR1 SGHAT, CDR2 FQNNGV. V gave up 4 bases and J gave up 5 bases, with 14 bases separating them. This CDR3 contains 14 residues. The CDR3 DNA follows: TGTGCCAGCAGCTCGTGGGGACTGAAGGAGACCCAGTACTTC. It is translated as CASSSWGLKETQYF.

In its sample, this clone was seen a few times. CDR3 DNA sequence: TGTGCCAGCTCACCCCGGGGATTTCTCTACGAGCAGTACTTC. It specifies CASSPRGFLYEQYF. The rearrangement links TRBV18 to TRBJ2-7, with a possible D match to TRBD2 (5 bases). The CDR3 is 14 amino acids. The germline V gene encodes CDR1 KGHSH and CDR2 LQKENI. Trimming shortened V by 3 bases and J by 3 bases, and 12 bases separated the two germline ends.

V gene TRBV5-4 combines with J gene TRBJ1-1; D gene ambiguous. CDR3 length: 12 amino acids. Germline V gives CDR1 SGHNT, CDR2 YYREEE (reference sequence). Trimming cost V 4 bases and J 1 base, with 5 bases left between them. CDR3 protein: CASSPGNTEAFF. The CDR3 DNA sequence: TGTGCCAGCAGCCCCGGGAACACTGAAGCTTTCTTT. The full variable domain, in which reference TRBV5-4 and TRBJ1-1 provide the parts outside the CDR3, is ETGVTQSPTHLIKTRGQQVTLRCSSQSGHNTVSWYQQALGQGPQFIFQYYREEENGRGNFPPRFSGLQFPNYSSELNVNALELDDSALYLCASSPGNTEAFFGQGTRLTVV.

This chain joins TRBV19 and TRBJ1-1, with 7 bases fitting TRBD1. CDR1 is LNHDA, CDR2 SQIVND, per germline (reference sequence). The CDR3 covers 12 residues. V gave up 10 bases and J gave up 6 bases; unmatched junction bases: 8. The CDR3 region is CATLTGLAEAFF. As DNA, the CDR3 is TGTGCCACTCTGACAGGGCTAGCTGAAGCTTTCTTT.

The chain carries TRBV10-3 and TRBJ1-3, with no clear D. The V end lost 3 bases, the J end lost 0 bases, and 6 bases lay between the germline ends. The germline gives CDR1 ENHRY, CDR2 SYGVKD. This CDR3 is 14 amino acids long. The CDR3 nucleotides are TGTGCCATCAGTGACAGGTTCTCTGGAAACACCATATATTTT. This sequence encodes CAISDRFSGNTIYF.

This chain uses TRBV14 with TRBJ2-3; 12 nucleotides agree with TRBD2. CDR1 SGHDN and CDR2 FVKESK come from the germline V gene. The J segment lost 6 bases and the V segment lost 1 base, leaving 11 bases of the junction unmatched. This CDR3 has 18 amino acids. CDR3 in amino acids: CASSQVLAGGRGMDTQYF. CDR3 bases: TGTGCCAGCAGCCAAGTGCTAGCGGGGGGGCGAGGAATGGATACGCAGTATTTT.

The chain has TRBV7-9 and TRBJ2-7; no firm D call. Trimming left V 2 bases short and J 4 bases short, with 9 bases between. Germline assignment: CDR1 SEHNR and CDR2 FQNEAQ (reference sequence). The CDR3 covers 13 residues. The CDR3: CASSLYEFYEQYF. Here the CDR3 DNA reads TGTGCCAGCAGCTTATACGAGTTTTACGAGCAGTACTTC. The full variable domain, rest sourced from reference TRBV7-9 and TRBJ2-7, is DTGVSQNPRHKITKRGQNVTFRCDPISEHNRLYWYRQTLGQGPEFLTYFQNEAQLEKSRLLSDRFSAERPKGSFSTLEIQRTEQGDSAMYLCASSLYEFYEQYFGPGTRLTVT.

This chain joins TRBV2 and TRBJ2-5, with TRBD2 as a possible D gene (6 bases). Germline-derived CDR1 and CDR2 are SNHLY and FYNNEI. Trimming stripped 4 bases from V and 2 bases from J, with 8 bases between. The CDR3 totals 13 residues. CDR3 amino acids: CASSGREQETQYF. CDR3 sequence (DNA): TGTGCCAGCAGTGGACGGGAGCAAGAGACCCAGTACTTC.

The chain is built from TRBV5-1 and TRBJ2-3; 9 bases are a match to TRBD2. The junction had 4 bases not matched to a gene; V was cut back by 0 bases and J by 2 bases. Germline V gives CDR1 SGHRS, CDR2 YFSETQ. The CDR3 has 16 residues. The CDR3, as DNA: TGCGCCAGCAGCTTGGGGCTAGCGGGACCCACAGATACGCAGTATTTT. It encodes CASSLGLAGPTDTQYF.

The chain couples TRBV29-1 to TRBJ2-1; no clear D gene. Trimming shortened V by 0 bases and J by 0 bases, and 9 bases separated the two germline ends. The CDR3 extends over 15 amino acids. CDR1 is SQVTM and CDR2 is ANQGSEA in the germline V gene. CDR3 DNA sequence: TGCAGCGTTGAAGATCAGATAAGCTCCTACAATGAGCAGTTCTTC. Protein product: CSVEDQISSYNEQFF.

The V and J genes are TRBV7-9 and TRBJ2-1; 12 nucleotides align to TRBD2. The ends lost 2 bases at V and 6 bases at J; junction bases unmatched: 5. The CDR3 consists of 16 residues. The V gene's germline CDR1 is SEHNR and CDR2 FQNEAQ (reference sequence). The chain's CDR3 is CASSLPGLAGINEQFF. The CDR3 DNA is TGTGCCAGCAGCTTACCCGGACTAGCGGGAATCAATGAGCAGTTCTTC.

The table lists this clone with a count of one. The chain recombines TRBV19 with TRBJ1-2, with a tentative D call TRBD1 (5 bases). Trimming took 7 bases from V and 8 from J, leaving 20 bases between them. The CDR3 contains 14 residues. Germline values: CDR1 LNHDA, CDR2 SQIVND (reference sequence). CDR3 nucleotide sequence: TGTGCCAGTACCTTGGTCTGGGGACTTCAAGGCTACACCTTC. This sequence encodes CASTLVWGLQGYTF.

The chain joins TRBV5-1 to TRBJ2-6, with D possibly being TRBD1 (6 bases). This CDR3 has 17 residues. Germline CDR1 is SGHRS and CDR2 is YFSETQ. The V end was cut by 3 bases, the J end by 2 bases, with 15 bases between. Here the CDR3 reads CASSYGVQGTGANVLTF. The DNA for the CDR3 is TGCGCCAGCAGCTATGGTGTACAGGGAACTGGGGCCAACGTCCTGACTTTC.

V is TRBV19 and J is TRBJ1-1; TRBD1 is a possible D gene (6 bases). The V end lost 3 bases, the J end lost 11 bases, and 13 bases lay between the germline ends. The germline V gene encodes CDR1 LNHDA and CDR2 SQIVND (reference sequence). The CDR3 is 12 amino acids. The CDR3 region is CASSMVTGTAFF. Here the CDR3 DNA reads TGTGCCAGTAGTATGGTAACAGGGACGGCTTTCTTT.

This clone turned up a few times. Other nucleotide sequences in the sample specify the same CDR3. The chain couples TRBV15 to TRBJ2-7; 9 bases are a match to TRBD1. The junction had 2 bases not matched to a gene; V was cut back by 3 bases and J by 2 bases. The germline CDR1 and CDR2 sequences are LNHNV and YYDKDF (reference sequence). The CDR3 is 14 residues long. The chain's CDR3 is CATSRDRGAYEQYF. The CDR3 region has the DNA TGTGCCACCAGCAGGGACAGGGGTGCCTACGAGCAGTACTTC.

The rearrangement uses TRBV19 and TRBJ1-4; TRBD1 aligns across 7 bases. Germline lookup yields CDR1 LNHDA and CDR2 SQIVND (reference sequence). This CDR3 is built from 15 residues. V gave up 5 bases and J gave up 5 bases; unmatched junction bases: 8. CDR3 sequence (DNA): TGTGCCAGTAGTCCTGGGGACAGAAGAAATGAAAAACTGTTTTTT. Residues: CASSPGDRRNEKLFF.

The gene calls are TRBV6-5 and TRBJ2-7; TRBD1 agrees at 9 bases. The CDR3 contains 15 residues. CDR1 MNHEY and CDR2 SVGAGI come from the germline V gene. V trimming: 6 bases; J trimming: 4 bases; junction bases outside the gene matches: 10. The CDR3 loop is CASRRTGTGTYEQYF. Here the CDR3 DNA reads TGTGCCAGCAGGCGAACCGGGACAGGGACATACGAGCAGTACTTC.

This clone came up once. V usage is TRBV12-2 and J usage is TRBJ1-6; the table gives TRBD1 as D, unverified against the DNA. TRBV12-2 is noted as a pseudogene. The CDR3 is 18 residues long. The CDR3 bases are TGTGCAAGTCGCTTACCAAACCAACAGAGCTCCTATAATTCACCCCTCCACTTT. This encodes CASRLPNQQSSYNSPLHF.

The gene calls are TRBV19 and TRBJ1-6, with TRBD1 identical over 11 bases. This CDR3 is built from 15 residues. J was trimmed by 7 bases and V by 6 bases; bases with no gene match: 5. Germline V lookup: CDR1 LNHDA, CDR2 SQIVND (reference sequence). The CDR3 here is CASRPGQGGNSPLHF. The DNA of the CDR3 is TGTGCCAGTAGACCGGGACAGGGGGGAAATTCACCCCTCCACTTT.

This rearrangement joins TRBV11-2 to TRBJ2-7; 10 nucleotides agree with TRBD1. V lost 5 bases, J lost 3 bases, and 7 bases stayed unmatched. Germline V gives CDR1 SGHAT, CDR2 FQNNGV. The CDR3 is made up of 15 amino acids. CDR3 sequence: CASSLRGQGSYEQYF. The CDR3 coding sequence is TGTGCCAGCAGCCTAAGGGGACAGGGGAGCTACGAGCAGTACTTC.

The V call is TRBV30, the J call TRBJ2-1; 7 bases align to TRBD1. Trimming cost V 1 base and J 7 bases; bases outside gene matches: 1. Germline V gene lookup returns CDR1 GTSNPN and CDR2 SVGIG (reference sequence). The CDR3 length is 12 residues. The CDR3 loop reads CAWSATGNEQFF. As DNA, the CDR3 is TGTGCCTGGAGTGCGACAGGGAATGAGCAGTTCTTC.

The chain uses TRBV6-1 and TRBJ2-7, with 9 bases that match TRBD1. This CDR3 region has 17 residues. Trimming removed 4 bases from V and 4 bases from J; junction bases left unmatched: 14. From germline, CDR1 is MNHNS and CDR2 SASEGT. The CDR3 DNA reads as TGTGCCAGCAGTGTCCACCCCCTCGGGACAGGGACATACGAGCAGTACTTC. It codes for CASSVHPLGTGTYEQYF.

This clone was counted a few times. This chain uses TRBV7-8 with TRBJ1-6; TRBD1 agrees at 7 bases. J gave up 10 bases and V 7 bases, and 13 bases lay outside the gene matches. The CDR3 contains 15 residues. CDR1 SGHVS and CDR2 FQNEAQ come from the germline V gene. CDR3 in DNA: TGTGCCAGCACTCCTCGTGCGACAGGGTCATCACCCCTCCACTTT. Amino acids: CASTPRATGSSPLHF.

Here the CDR3 reads CASSLATNYGYTF. As DNA, the CDR3 is TGTGCCAGCAGCTTAGCTACTAACTATGGCTACACCTTC. The rearrangement joins TRBV7-2 to TRBJ1-2; the D is unclear. CDR1 is SGHTA, CDR2 FQGNSA, per germline. Trimming removed 0 bases from V and 0 bases from J, with 2 bases in between. This CDR3 is built from 13 residues.

The rearrangement uses TRBV9 and TRBJ1-1; 8 nucleotides align to TRBD1. The length of the CDR3 is 15 residues. Per germline, CDR1 SGDLS and CDR2 YYNGEE. V was pared by 4 bases and J by 3 bases, with 8 bases of the junction left unmatched. The CDR3 DNA reads as TGTGCCAGCAGCCCGTGGGACAGGACCTACACTGAAGCTTTCTTT. It specifies CASSPWDRTYTEAFF.

The chain combines TRBV5-1 with TRBJ2-7; D uncertain. The ends were cut back, 3 bases at V and 2 bases at J, with 15 bases in the middle. The CDR3 has 15 residues. Germline CDR1 and CDR2: SGHRS and YFSETQ. The CDR3, as DNA: TGCGCCAGCAGCTCACAGACGAGAACCCCCTACGAGCAGTACTTC. Protein product: CASSSQTRTPYEQYF.

The rearrangement links TRBV14 to TRBJ2-5; D ambiguous. The CDR3 extends over 17 amino acids. The V end lost 0 bases, the J end lost 2 bases, and 16 bases lay between the germline ends. Per the germline V gene, CDR1 is SGHDN and CDR2 is FVKESK. The CDR3 DNA is TGTGCCAGCAGCCAAGACCCCTCGGGTCTCGCACAAGAGACCCAGTACTTC. Protein product: CASSQDPSGLAQETQYF.

The J gene is TRBJ2-5, the V gene TRBV2; TRBD1 matches 10 bases. The germline CDR1 and CDR2 sequences are SNHLY and FYNNEI. Trimming took 5 bases from V and 2 from J; bases not matched to a gene: 5. This CDR3 is built from 15 residues. The CDR3 coding sequence is TGTGCCAGCAGTAGGGACAGGGGCGGGCAAGAGACCCAGTACTTC. It translates to CASSRDRGGQETQYF.